This T cell receptor (beta chain) was profiled in a study of T cells after yellow fever vaccination. Overall study: SMART-Seq v4 Ultra Low Input prepared the low-cell-number fractions. General study findings and limits: Most clones from primary vaccination were detected again post-booster (roughly 96% CD4, 88% CD8).

The CDR3 extends over 14 amino acids. J lost 0 bases, V lost 7 bases, and 5 bases had no gene match. This clonotype was seen a handful of times. Its cognate antigen is unknown. In making TCR cDNA, 5'RACE template switching added a universal primer site and UMIs to it. TCRdb analysed the 5' RACE reads with MiXCR anew, one entry per CDR3 protein. Among approximately 610,000 distinct CDR3 sequences listed, around 17% were seen once. Source: PBMCs, taken more than 4 days after the first yellow fever vaccination. This clonotype was obtained from a man between 18 and 29 years old who received the YFV17D yellow fever vaccine. The gene calls are TRBV23-1 and TRBJ2-7, with 8 bases aligning to TRBD1. TRBV23-1 is noted as an ORF with a role that remains uncertain. CDR3 loop: CASTSGTGSYEQYF. DNA for the CDR3: TGCGCCAGCACTTCCGGGACAGGCTCCTACGAGCAGTACTTC.